The source of this T cell receptor beta chain is a study of blood T cell repertoires in COVID-19. Study-level information: From the United States, Italy and Spain came samples of acute and convalescent COVID-19. From T cells, B-cell-depleted T cells, or PBMCs came the material, which was cDNA or gDNA.

In the original workflow: Cell counts per sample came from amplifying reference gene primers. Data came from immunoSEQ multiplex PCR; TCRdb stores just in-frame clones and leaves some out. V and J calls and clone size are those listed in that table; D and trimming were worked out from the DNA. The profile shows more than 90,000 clones, around 85% of them singletons. The CDR3 is 14 amino acids. CDR1 is SGHRS and CDR2 is YFSETQ in the germline V gene. V was clipped by 4 bases and J by 2 bases, with 10 bases between them. This sequence joins TRBV5-1 and TRBJ1-3; D is uncertain. Source material: peripheral blood. This sequence originates from a man in his fifties with acute or convalescent COVID-19. The CDR3 coding sequence is TGCGCCAGCAGCCCCCAGGTCACTGGAAACACCATATATTTT. It encodes CASSPQVTGNTIYF.